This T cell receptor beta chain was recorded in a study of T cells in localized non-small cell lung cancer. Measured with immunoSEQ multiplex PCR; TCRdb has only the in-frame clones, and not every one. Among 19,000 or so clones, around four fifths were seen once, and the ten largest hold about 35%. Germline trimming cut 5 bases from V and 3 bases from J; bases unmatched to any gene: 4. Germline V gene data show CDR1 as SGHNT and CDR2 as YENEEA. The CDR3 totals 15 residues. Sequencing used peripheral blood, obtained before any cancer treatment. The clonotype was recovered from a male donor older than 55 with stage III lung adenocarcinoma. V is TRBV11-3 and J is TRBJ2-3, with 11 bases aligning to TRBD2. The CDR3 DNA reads TGTGCCAGCAGCGTTAGCGGGGGGGTAACAGATACGCAGTATTTT. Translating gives CASSVSGGVTDTQYF.